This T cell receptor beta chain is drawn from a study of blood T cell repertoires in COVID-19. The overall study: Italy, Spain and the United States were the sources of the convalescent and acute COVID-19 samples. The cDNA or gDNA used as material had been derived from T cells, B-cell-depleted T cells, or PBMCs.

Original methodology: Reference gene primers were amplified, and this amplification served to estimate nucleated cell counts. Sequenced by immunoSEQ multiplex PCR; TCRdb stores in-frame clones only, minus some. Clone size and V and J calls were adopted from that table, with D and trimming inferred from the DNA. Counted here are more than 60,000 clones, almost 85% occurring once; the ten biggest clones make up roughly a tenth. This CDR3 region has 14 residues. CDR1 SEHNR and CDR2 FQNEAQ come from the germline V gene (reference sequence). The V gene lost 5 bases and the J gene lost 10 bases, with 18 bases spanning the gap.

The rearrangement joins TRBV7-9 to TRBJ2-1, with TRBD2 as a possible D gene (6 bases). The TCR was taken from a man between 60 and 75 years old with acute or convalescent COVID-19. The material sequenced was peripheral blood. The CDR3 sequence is CASSPGQWGGEQFF. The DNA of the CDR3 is TGTGCCAGCAGCCCCGGGCAGTGGGGAGGCGAGCAGTTCTTC.